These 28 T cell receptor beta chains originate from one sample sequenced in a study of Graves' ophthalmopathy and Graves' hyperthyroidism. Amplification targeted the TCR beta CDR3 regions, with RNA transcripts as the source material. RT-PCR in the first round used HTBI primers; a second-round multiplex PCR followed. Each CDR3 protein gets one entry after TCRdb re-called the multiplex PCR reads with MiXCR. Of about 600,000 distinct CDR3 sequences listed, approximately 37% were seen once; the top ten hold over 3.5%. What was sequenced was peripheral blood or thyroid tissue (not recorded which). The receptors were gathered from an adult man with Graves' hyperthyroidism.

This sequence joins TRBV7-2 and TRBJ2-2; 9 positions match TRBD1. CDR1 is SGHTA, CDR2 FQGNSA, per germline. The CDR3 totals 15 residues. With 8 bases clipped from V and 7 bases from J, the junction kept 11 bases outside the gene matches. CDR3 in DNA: TGTGCCAGCGGCCGCCTGACAGGGGGGAACGGGGAGCTGTTTTTT. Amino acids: CASGRLTGGNGELFF.

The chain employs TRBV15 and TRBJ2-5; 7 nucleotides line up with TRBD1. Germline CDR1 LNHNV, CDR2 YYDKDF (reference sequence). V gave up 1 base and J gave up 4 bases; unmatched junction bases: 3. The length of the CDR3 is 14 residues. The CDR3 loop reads CATSRGQGRETQYF. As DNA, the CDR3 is TGTGCCACCAGCAGAGGACAGGGCCGAGAGACCCAGTACTTC. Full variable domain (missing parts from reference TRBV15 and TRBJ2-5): DAMVIQNPRYQVTQFGKPVTLSCSQTLNHNVMYWYQQKSSQAPKLLFHYYDKDFNNEADTPDNFQSRRPNTSFCFLDIRSPGLGDTAMYLCATSRGQGRETQYFGPGTRLLVL.

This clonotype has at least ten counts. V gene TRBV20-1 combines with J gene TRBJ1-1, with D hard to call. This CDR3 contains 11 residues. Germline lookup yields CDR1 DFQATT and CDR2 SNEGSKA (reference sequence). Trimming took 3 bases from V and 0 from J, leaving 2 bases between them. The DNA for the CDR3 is TGCAGTGCTAGGATGAACACTGAAGCTTTCTTT. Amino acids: CSARMNTEAFF.

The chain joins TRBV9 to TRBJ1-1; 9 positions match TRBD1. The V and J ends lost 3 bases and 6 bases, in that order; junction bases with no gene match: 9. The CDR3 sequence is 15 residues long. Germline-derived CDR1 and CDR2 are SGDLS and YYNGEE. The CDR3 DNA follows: TGTGCCAGCAGCGAGCGGGACAGGGCTAACTCTGAAGCTTTCTTT. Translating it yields CASSERDRANSEAFF.

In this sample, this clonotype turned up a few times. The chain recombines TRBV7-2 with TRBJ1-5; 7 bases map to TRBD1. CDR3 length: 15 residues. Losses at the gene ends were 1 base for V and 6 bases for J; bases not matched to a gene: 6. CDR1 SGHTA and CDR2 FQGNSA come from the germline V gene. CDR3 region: CASSLGDRDGQPQHF. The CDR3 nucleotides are TGTGCCAGCAGCTTAGGCGACAGGGATGGTCAGCCCCAGCATTTT.

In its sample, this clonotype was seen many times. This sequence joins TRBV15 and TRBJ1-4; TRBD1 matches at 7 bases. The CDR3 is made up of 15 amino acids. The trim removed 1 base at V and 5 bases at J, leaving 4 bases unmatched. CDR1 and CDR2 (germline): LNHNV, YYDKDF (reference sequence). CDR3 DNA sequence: TGTGCCACCAGCAGAGCACAGGGGACGAATGAAAAACTGTTTTTT. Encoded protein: CATSRAQGTNEKLFF.

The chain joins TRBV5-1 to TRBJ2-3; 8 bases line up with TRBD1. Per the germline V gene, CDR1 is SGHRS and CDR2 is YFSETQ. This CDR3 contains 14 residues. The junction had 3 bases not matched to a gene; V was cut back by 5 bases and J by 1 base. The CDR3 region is CASRMDRGTDTQYF. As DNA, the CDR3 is TGCGCCAGCAGAATGGACAGGGGCACAGATACGCAGTATTTT.

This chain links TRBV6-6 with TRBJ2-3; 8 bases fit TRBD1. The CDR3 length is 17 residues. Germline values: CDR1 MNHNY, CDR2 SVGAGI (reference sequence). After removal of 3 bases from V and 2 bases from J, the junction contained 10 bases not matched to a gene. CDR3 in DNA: TGTGCCAGCAGTTATGCCGCCGGGACAGGCCTCACAGATACGCAGTATTTT. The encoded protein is CASSYAAGTGLTDTQYF.

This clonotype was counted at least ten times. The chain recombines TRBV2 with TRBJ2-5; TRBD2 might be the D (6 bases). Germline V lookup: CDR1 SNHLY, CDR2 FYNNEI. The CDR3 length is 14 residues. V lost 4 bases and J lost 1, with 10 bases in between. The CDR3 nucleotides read TGTGCCAGCAGTGCGACTAGGGCCCAAGAGACCCAGTACTTC. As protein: CASSATRAQETQYF. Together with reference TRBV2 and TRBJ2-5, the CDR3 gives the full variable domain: EPEVTQTPSHQVTQMGQEVILRCVPISNHLYFYWYRQILGQKVEFLVSFYNNEISEKSEIFDDQFSVERPDGSNFTLKIRSTKLEDSAMYFCASSATRAQETQYFGPGTRLLVL.

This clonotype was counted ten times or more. DNA for the CDR3: TGCAGCGTTGAAGTTGGGGACACCGGGGAGCTGTTTTTT. Translated, it gives CSVEVGDTGELFF. The V gene is TRBV29-1, the J gene TRBJ2-2; D is ambiguous. Germline lookup yields CDR1 SQVTM and CDR2 ANQGSEA. Deletions cut 1 base from V and 3 bases from J, with 6 bases between. The CDR3 has 13 residues.

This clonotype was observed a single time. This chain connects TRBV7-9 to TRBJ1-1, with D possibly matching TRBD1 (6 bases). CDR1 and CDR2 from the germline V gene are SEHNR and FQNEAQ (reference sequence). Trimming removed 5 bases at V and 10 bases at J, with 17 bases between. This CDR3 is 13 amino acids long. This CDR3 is CASSPRGVLGAFF. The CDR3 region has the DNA TGTGCCAGCAGCCCTAGGGGGGTGTTGGGAGCTTTCTTT.

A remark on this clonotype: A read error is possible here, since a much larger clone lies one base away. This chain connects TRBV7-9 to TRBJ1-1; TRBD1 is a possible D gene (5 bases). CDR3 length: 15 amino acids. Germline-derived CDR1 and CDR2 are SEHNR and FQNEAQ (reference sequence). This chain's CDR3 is CASSLGGWVGTETFF. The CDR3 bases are TGTGCCAGCAGCTTAGGGGGGTGGGTTGGCACTGAAACTTTCTTT.

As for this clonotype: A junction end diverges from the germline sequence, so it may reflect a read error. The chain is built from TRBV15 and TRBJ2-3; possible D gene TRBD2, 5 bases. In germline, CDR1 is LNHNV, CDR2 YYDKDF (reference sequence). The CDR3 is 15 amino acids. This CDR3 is CATSRDGSSTVTQYF. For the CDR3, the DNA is TGTGCCACCAGCAGAGATGGGTCTAGCACAGTTACGCAGTATTTT.

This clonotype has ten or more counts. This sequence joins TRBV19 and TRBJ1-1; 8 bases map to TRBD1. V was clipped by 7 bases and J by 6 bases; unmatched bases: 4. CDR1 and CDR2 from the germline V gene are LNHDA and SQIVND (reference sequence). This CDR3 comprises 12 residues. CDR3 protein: CASKDRAAEAFF. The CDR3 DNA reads TGTGCCAGTAAGGACAGGGCGGCTGAAGCTTTCTTT.

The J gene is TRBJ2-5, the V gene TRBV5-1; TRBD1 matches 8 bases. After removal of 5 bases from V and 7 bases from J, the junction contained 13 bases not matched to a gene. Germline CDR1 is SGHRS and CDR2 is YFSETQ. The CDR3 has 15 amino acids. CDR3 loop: CASSSGQGGDSTQYF. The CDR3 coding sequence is TGCGCCAGCAGTTCCGGACAGGGCGGGGATTCGACCCAGTACTTC.

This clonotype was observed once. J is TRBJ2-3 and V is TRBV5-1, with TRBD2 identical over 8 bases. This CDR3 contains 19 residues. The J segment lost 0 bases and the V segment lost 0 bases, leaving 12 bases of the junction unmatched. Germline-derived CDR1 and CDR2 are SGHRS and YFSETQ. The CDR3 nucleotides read TGCGCCAGCAGCTTGGCCGTACGAGCCGGGGGGGGTAGCACAGATACGCAGTATTTT. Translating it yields CASSLAVRAGGGSTDTQYF.

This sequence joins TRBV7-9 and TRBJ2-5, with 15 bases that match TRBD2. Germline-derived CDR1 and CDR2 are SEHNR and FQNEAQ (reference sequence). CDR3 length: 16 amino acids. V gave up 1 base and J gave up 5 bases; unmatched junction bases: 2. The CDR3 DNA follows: TGTGCCAGCAGCTTAGGGACTAGCGGGGGGGCGGAGACCCAGTACTTC. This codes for CASSLGTSGGAETQYF.

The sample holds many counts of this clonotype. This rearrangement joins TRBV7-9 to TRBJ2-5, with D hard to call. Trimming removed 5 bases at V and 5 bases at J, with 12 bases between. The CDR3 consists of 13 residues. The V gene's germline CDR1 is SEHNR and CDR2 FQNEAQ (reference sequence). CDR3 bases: TGTGCCAGCAGCGGACCAACTGGGGAGACCCAGTACTTC. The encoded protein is CASSGPTGETQYF.

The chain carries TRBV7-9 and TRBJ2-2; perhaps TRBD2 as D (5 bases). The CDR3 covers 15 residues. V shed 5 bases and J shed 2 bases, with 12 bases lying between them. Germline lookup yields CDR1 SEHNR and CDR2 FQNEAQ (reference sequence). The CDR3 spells CASSVGLLNTGELFF. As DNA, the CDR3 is TGTGCCAGCAGCGTAGGACTCCTCAACACCGGGGAGCTGTTTTTT. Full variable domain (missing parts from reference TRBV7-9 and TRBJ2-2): DTGVSQNPRHKITKRGQNVTFRCDPISEHNRLYWYRQTLGQGPEFLTYFQNEAQLEKSRLLSDRFSAERPKGSFSTLEIQRTEQGDSAMYLCASSVGLLNTGELFFGEGSRLTVL.

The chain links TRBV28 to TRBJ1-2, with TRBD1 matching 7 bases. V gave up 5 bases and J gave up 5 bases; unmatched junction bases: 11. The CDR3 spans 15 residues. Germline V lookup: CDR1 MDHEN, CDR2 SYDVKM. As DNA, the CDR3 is TGTGCCAGCAGTACGAGACAGGGATCCCATTATGGCTACACCTTC. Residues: CASSTRQGSHYGYTF.

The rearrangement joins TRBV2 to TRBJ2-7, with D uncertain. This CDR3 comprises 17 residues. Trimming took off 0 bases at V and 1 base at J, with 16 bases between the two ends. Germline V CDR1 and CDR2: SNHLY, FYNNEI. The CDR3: CASSEALFGRVSYEQYF. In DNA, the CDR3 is TGTGCCAGCAGTGAAGCGCTTTTCGGGCGAGTTTCCTACGAGCAGTACTTC.

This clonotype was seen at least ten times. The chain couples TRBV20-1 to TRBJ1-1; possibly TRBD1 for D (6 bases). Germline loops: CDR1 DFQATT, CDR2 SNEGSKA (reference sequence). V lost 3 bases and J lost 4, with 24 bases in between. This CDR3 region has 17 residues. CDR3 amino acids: CSASGQLGGAMSTEAFF. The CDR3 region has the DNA TGCAGTGCTAGCGGACAGCTGGGGGGGGCGATGAGCACTGAAGCTTTCTTT.

CDR3 nucleotides: TGTGCCTCATACCCCGGGACTGGGAACACCGGGGAGCTGTTTTTT. Amino acid sequence: CASYPGTGNTGELFF. The chain carries TRBV28 and TRBJ2-2, with D perhaps matching TRBD2 (6 bases). Trimming took off 11 bases at V and 1 base at J, with 17 bases between the two ends. This CDR3 comprises 15 residues. Germline CDR1 is MDHEN and CDR2 is SYDVKM.

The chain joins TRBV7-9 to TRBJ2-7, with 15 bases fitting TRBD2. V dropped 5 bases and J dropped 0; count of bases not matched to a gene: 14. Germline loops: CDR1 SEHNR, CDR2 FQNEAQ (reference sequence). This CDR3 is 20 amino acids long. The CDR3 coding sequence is TGTGCCAGCAGCGAGAGGGCCCCGGGACTAGCGGGGGGCAACTCCTACGAGCAGTACTTC. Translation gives CASSERAPGLAGGNSYEQYF.

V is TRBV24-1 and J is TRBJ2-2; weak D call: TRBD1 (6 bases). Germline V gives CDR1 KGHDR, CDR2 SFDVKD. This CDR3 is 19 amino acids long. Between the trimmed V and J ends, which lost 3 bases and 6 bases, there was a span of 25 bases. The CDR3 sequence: CATSDPHDPGHTNPGELFF. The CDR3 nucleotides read TGTGCCACCAGTGATCCCCACGATCCGGGACATACCAATCCCGGGGAGCTGTTTTTT.

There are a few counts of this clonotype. The CDR3 sequence: CASRTGQGRSNEQFF. As DNA, the CDR3 is TGTGCCAGCAGGACGGGACAGGGACGAAGCAATGAGCAGTTCTTC. The rearrangement uses TRBV2 and TRBJ2-7; 9 nucleotides line up with TRBD1. The J call is uncertain, as TRBJ2-1 better fits the DNA end. There are 15 residues in the CDR3. Germline V gene data show CDR1 as SNHLY and CDR2 as FYNNEI.

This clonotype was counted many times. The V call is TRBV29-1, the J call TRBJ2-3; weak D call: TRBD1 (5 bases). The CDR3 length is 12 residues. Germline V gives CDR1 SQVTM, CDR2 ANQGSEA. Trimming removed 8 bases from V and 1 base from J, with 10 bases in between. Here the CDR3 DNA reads TGCAGCACGGACACCCGCACAGATACGCAGTATTTT. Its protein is CSTDTRTDTQYF.

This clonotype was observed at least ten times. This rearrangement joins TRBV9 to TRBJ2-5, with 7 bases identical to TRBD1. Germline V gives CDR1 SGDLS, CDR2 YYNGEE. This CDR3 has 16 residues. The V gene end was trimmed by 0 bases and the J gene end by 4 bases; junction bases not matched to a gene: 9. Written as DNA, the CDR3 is TGTGCCAGCAGCGTAGAAGGGGGCCACGTCGGAGAGACCCAGTACTTC. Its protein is CASSVEGGHVGETQYF.